This T cell receptor beta chain emerged from a study of blood T cells in healthy people across ages. This clonotype was counted at least ten times. Its antigen is still unknown. For the second PCR, which ran for about 6 to 11 cycles, a sample-barcoded 5' primer and a J-beta primer mix were used. There were at least 3 million CDR3-containing paired-end reads obtained from each sample. TCRdb fed the 5' RACE reads into MiXCR, producing one record per CDR3 protein. The table has around 650,000 distinct CDR3 sequences, about 34% seen once. This CDR3 is built from 19 residues. Germline V gives CDR1 SGHRS, CDR2 YFSETQ. With V trimmed by 0 bases and J by 6 bases, 17 bases remained unmatched. General study points: It was held that the diversity estimates obtained from one million T cells were underestimates. More naive CD4+ cells and higher diversity were found in long-lived than in aged donors. Unsorted PBMCs prevented conclusive naive versus antigen-experienced comparison.

The chain employs TRBV5-1 and TRBJ1-2, with 10 bases matching TRBD1. The receptor's source is a woman aged 80 or older in good health. Sequenced: blood. CDR3 coding DNA: TGCGCCAGCAGCTTGGATGGGTCGGGACAGGGGAAGACTACCGATGGCTACACCTTC. Translating gives CASSLDGSGQGKTTDGYTF.